The TCR beta chain under discussion was sequenced for a study of T cells after yellow fever vaccination. Study-wide results and caveats: Only a minor proportion of clonotypes was detected across both CD4 and CD8 compartments. Subsequent booster samples again held most clones from primary vaccination (more than 95% CD4, about 90% CD8). There was a possibility that FACS-sorted repertoires contained abundant clonotypes contaminating from the bulk population.

5'RACE template switching produced TCR cDNA carrying a universal primer site and UMIs. TCRdb used MiXCR to reprocess the 5' RACE reads, holding one entry per CDR3 protein. The profile covers under 200,000 distinct CDR3 sequences, with about 7% appearing a single time and approximately 2.5% taken by the ten largest. CDR1 is LNHDA, CDR2 SQIVND, per germline (reference sequence). The CDR3 spans 15 residues. V gave up 3 bases and J gave up 6 bases, with 15 bases separating them. In its sample, this clonotype was seen a few times. No antigen is known for it. The TCR sequence derives from a man younger than 35 who received the YFV17D yellow fever vaccine. This chain links TRBV19 with TRBJ1-5; TRBD1 is a possible D gene (6 bases). Sample: CD4+ T cells sorted from PBMCs, taken around 5 days after the first yellow fever vaccination. In nucleotides, the CDR3 is TGTGCCAGTAGTATCCAACAGGGTCCAATTCAGCCCCAGCATTTT. Translating it yields CASSIQQGPIQPQHF.